The 11 T cell receptor beta chains presented below share a single source sample, sequenced in a study of patients and donors after allogeneic stem cell transplantation. One entry per CDR3 protein, called by TCRdb with MiXCR from the RT-PCR reads. Among about 90,000 distinct CDR3 sequences, roughly 50% were seen once, and the ten largest hold approximately 66%. The specimen was blood, either unsorted or a sorted T cell fraction (not recorded which). The receptors come from a human donor who was either an allogeneic HSCT recipient or a stem cell or donor lymphocyte infusion donor (not recorded which). It is not recorded whose cells these are; they may come from a transplant donor.

This clonotype showed up just a few times. The chain employs TRBV7-9 and TRBJ1-4; unclear D gene. The CDR3 has 13 residues. Trimming stripped 5 bases from V and 5 bases from J, with 9 bases between. Germline CDR1 reads SEHNR; CDR2 reads FQNEAQ (reference sequence). In DNA form, the CDR3 reads TGTGCCAGCAGCGCCCTGACGAATGAAAAACTGTTTTTT. Residues: CASSALTNEKLFF.

The chain employs TRBV12-3 or TRBV12-4 and TRBJ1-5; D ambiguous. The V gene lost 5 bases and the J gene lost 2 bases, with 7 bases spanning the gap. This CDR3 contains 13 residues. The chain's CDR3 is CASSTQGNQPQHF. The CDR3 bases are TGTGCCAGCAGTACACAAGGCAATCAGCCCCAGCATTTT.

The chain joins TRBV6-2 or TRBV6-3 to TRBJ1-5; 8 bases match TRBD1. CDR1 MNHEY and CDR2 SVGEGT come from the germline V gene. Germline trimming cut 2 bases from V and 5 bases from J; bases unmatched to any gene: 5. The CDR3 loop spans 15 amino acids. The CDR3 here is CASSYTGQGYQPQHF. The CDR3 nucleotides read TGTGCCAGCAGTTACACAGGACAGGGATATCAGCCCCAGCATTTT.

CDR3 amino acids: CASSRRQGAVTYEQYF. CDR3 DNA sequence: TGCGCCAGCAGCCGAAGACAGGGGGCTGTTACCTACGAGCAGTACTTC. The chain is built from TRBV4-1 and TRBJ2-7, with TRBD1 identical over 10 bases. Germline CDR1 MGHRA, CDR2 YSYEKL. The CDR3 covers 16 residues. The ends lost 4 bases at V and 2 bases at J; junction bases unmatched: 8.

V and J are TRBV4-3 and TRBJ1-2; no reliable D call. The CDR3 spans 15 residues. With 0 bases removed from V and 4 bases from J, the gap between germline ends came to 12 bases. CDR1 LGHNA and CDR2 YSLEER come from the germline V gene. The CDR3 is CASSQEKGEGYGYTF. CDR3 in DNA: TGCGCCAGCAGCCAAGAGAAGGGTGAGGGCTATGGCTACACCTTC.

This clonotype was counted a few times. The rearrangement joins TRBV7-2 to TRBJ1-2; 7 nucleotides agree with TRBD1. The CDR3 contains 14 residues. Looked up from germline, CDR1 is SGHTA and CDR2 is FQGNSA. J gave up 5 bases and V 1 base, and 4 bases lay outside the gene matches. The chain's CDR3 is CASSLEGQVYGYTF. The CDR3 nucleotides are TGTGCCAGCAGCTTAGAAGGACAGGTGTATGGCTACACCTTC.

The chain joins TRBV4-1 to TRBJ1-1; a weak D match, TRBD1 (5 bases). V was pared by 3 bases and J by 3 bases, with 11 bases between. CDR1 is MGHRA and CDR2 is YSYEKL in the germline V gene. The CDR3 is 14 amino acids. CDR3: CASSHQGADTEAFF. The CDR3 coding sequence is TGCGCCAGCAGCCACCAGGGTGCGGACACTGAAGCTTTCTTT.

V is TRBV6-5 and J is TRBJ1-4; D is perhaps TRBD1 (6 bases). Germline-derived CDR1 and CDR2 are MNHEY and SVGAGI. Trimming left V 3 bases short and J 8 bases short, with 13 bases between. This CDR3 is built from 14 residues. CDR3 in DNA: TGTGCCAGCAGTTATGGGGGGCTGAACGAAAAACTGTTTTTT. Protein sequence: CASSYGGLNEKLFF.

The V and J genes are TRBV12-3 or TRBV12-4 and TRBJ2-3; tentative D call: TRBD2 (6 bases). V was pared by 5 bases and J by 2 bases, with 14 bases between. This CDR3 comprises 15 residues. CDR3 sequence reads: CASSKLAQFTDTQYF. The CDR3 DNA reads as TGTGCCAGCAGTAAGCTAGCGCAATTCACAGATACGCAGTATTTT.

The chain joins TRBV28 to TRBJ1-4; the D is unclear. Germline V gives CDR1 MDHEN, CDR2 SYDVKM. CDR3 length: 16 amino acids. Trimming stripped 6 bases from V and 8 bases from J, with 22 bases between. The CDR3, as DNA: TGTGCCAGCAGCCGATGGAGAGGGCCAAGACCCGAAAAACTGTTTTTT. Protein: CASSRWRGPRPEKLFF.

This chain joins TRBV12-3 or TRBV12-4 and TRBJ2-3, with 7 nucleotides matching TRBD1. Trimming at V came to 7 bases and at J to 3 bases, leaving 10 bases not matched to a gene. The CDR3 contains 15 residues. CDR3 nucleotides: TGTGCCAGCAAAAGACAGGGTCGGGAAACAGATACGCAGTATTTT. Translation gives CASKRQGRETDTQYF.